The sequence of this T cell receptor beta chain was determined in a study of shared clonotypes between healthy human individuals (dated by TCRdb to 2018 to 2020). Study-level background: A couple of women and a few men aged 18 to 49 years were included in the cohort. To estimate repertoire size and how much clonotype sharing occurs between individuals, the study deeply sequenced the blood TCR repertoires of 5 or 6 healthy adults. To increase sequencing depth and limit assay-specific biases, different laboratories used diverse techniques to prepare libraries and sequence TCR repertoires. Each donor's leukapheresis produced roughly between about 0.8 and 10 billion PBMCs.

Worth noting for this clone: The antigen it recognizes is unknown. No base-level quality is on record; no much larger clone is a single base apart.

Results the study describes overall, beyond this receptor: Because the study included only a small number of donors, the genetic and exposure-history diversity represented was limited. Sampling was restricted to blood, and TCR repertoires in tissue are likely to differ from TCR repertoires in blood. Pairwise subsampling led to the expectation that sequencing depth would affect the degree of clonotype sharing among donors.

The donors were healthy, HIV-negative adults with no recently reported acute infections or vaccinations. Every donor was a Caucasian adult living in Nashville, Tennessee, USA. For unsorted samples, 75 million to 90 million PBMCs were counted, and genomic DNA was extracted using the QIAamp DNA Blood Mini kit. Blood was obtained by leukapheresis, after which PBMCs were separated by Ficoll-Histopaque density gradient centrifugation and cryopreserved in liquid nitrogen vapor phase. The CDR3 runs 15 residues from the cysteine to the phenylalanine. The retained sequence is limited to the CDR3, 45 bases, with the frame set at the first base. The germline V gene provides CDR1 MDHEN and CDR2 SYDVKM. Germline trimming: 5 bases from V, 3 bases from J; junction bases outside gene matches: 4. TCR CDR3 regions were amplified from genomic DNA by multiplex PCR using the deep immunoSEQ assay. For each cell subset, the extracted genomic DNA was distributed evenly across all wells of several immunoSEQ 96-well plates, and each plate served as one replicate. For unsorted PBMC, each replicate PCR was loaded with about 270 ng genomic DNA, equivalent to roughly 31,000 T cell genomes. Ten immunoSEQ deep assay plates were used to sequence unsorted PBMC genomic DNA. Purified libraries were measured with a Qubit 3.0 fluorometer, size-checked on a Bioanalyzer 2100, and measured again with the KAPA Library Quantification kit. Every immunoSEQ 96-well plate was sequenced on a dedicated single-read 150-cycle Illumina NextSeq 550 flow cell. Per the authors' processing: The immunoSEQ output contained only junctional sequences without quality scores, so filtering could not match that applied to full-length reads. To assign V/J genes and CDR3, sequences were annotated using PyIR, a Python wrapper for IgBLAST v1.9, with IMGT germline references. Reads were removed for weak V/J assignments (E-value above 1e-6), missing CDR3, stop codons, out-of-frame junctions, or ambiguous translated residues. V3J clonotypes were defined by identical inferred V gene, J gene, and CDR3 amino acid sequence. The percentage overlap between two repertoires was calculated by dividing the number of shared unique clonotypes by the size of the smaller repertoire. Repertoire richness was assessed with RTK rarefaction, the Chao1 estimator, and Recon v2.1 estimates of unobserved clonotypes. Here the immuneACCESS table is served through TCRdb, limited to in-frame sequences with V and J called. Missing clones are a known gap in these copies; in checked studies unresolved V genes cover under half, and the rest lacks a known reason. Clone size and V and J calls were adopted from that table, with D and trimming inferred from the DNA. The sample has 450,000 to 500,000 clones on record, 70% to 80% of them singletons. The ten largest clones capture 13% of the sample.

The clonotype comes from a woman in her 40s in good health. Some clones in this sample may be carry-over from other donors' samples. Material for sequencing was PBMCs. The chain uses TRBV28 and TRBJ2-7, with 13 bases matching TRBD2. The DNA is TGTGCCAGCAGTCCCAGGACTAGCGGGAGCTACGAGCAGTACTTC. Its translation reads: CASSPRTSGSYEQYF.